This is a list of T cell receptor beta chains from one sample in a study of shared clonotypes between healthy human individuals. Profiling relied on immunoSEQ multiplex PCR, and the TCRdb table lists in-frame clones only, not all of them. The sample holds 2 million to 2.5 million clones, roughly 90% seen once. The sample was naive CD4+ T cells from PBMCs. The receptor source for this set is a man between 18 and 29 years old in good health. Some clones in this sample may be carry-over from other donors' samples. Both conserved end residues are part of each CDR3. The D gene is left open where the match is weak. Expanded clones get a size class; other rows say once, few or many, or leave the size out.

j_call | clone_size | v_call | d_call | cdr3_nt | cdr3_aa
TRBJ1-2 | NA | TRBV4-2 | NA | TGTGCCAGCAGCCAAGACTATCGATCGGGACGGTGGAACTATGGCTACACCTTC | CASSQDYRSGRWNYGYTF
TRBJ1-2 | NA | TRBV20-1 | NA | TGCAGTGTAGAGAATCCCTATGGCTACACCTTC | CSVENPYGYTF
TRBJ1-5 | NA | TRBV4-1 | NA | TGCGCCAGCAGCCAGCCATTAGACAGCTATAGCAATCAGCCCCAGCATTTT | CASSQPLDSYSNQPQHF
TRBJ1-5 | NA | TRBV19 | NA | TGTGCCAGTAGTATTCTGTCAGACAATCAGCCCCAGCATTTT | CASSILSDNQPQHF
TRBJ1-2 | NA | TRBV11-2 | TRBD1 | TGTGCCAGCAGCCTAGGACAGGTGGCTGGCTACACCTTC | CASSLGQVAGYTF
TRBJ2-7 | NA | TRBV15 | NA | TGTGCCACCAGCAGAGTCCAAGGGACCCACGAGCAGTACTTC | CATSRVQGTHEQYF
TRBJ2-5 | NA | TRBV7-8 | NA | TGTGCCAGCAGCCCCCGGCGTTTTGGGGTCCAGGAGACCCAGTACTTC | CASSPRRFGVQETQYF
TRBJ2-7 | NA | TRBV5-1 | TRBD1 | TGCGCCAGCAGCCATAAACAGGGGACCCCCTACGAGCAGTACTTC | CASSHKQGTPYEQYF
TRBJ2-5 | NA | TRBV5-1 | TRBD1 | TGCGCCAGCAGCTTTGGACAGGGGGAGGCAGAGACCCAGTACTTC | CASSFGQGEAETQYF
TRBJ1-4 | NA | TRBV5-1 | NA | TGCGCCAGCAGCTTGGTACAAAACAGCATTAATGAAAAACTGTTTTTT | CASSLVQNSINEKLFF
TRBJ1-5 | few | TRBV30 | NA | TGTGCCTGGAGTCCCTCAGGGTCGCAGCCCCAGCATTTT | CAWSPSGSQPQHF
TRBJ2-7 | NA | TRBV27 | TRBD2 | TGTGCCAGCCGCCGGGCGGGGGGCTACGAGCAGTACTTC | CASRRAGGYEQYF
TRBJ2-3 | NA | TRBV11-2 | NA | TGTGCCAGCAGCTTACGAGTTAGGGTCGCAGATACGCAGTATTTT | CASSLRVRVADTQYF
TRBJ2-3 | NA | TRBV10-3 | NA | TGTGCCATCTTGGTGGATGGGACGAAGGATACGCAGTATTTT | CAILVDGTKDTQYF
TRBJ1-5 | once | TRBV12-5 | NA | TGTGCTAGTGGGATCGACAGCAATCAGCCCCAGCATTTT | CASGIDSNQPQHF
TRBJ2-6 | once | TRBV5-4 | NA | TGTGCCAGCAGCTTGCTACAGAGCTCTGGGGCCAACGTCCTGACTTTC | CASSLLQSSGANVLTF
TRBJ2-1 | NA | TRBV9 | TRBD1 | TGTGCCAGCAGCGGTCGACAGGGCCCTTGGAGCAGTTCATCGGATGAGCAGTTCTTC | CASSGRQGPWSSSSDEQFF
TRBJ1-5 | NA | TRBV5-6 | TRBD1 | TGTGCCAGCAGCCGACAGGGGGCCAAACAGCCCCAGCATTTT | CASSRQGAKQPQHF
TRBJ1-2 | NA | TRBV7-9 | NA | TGTGCCAGCGCCACCAGGGAAAGCGATGGCTACACCTTC | CASATRESDGYTF
TRBJ1-2 | NA | TRBV19 | NA | TGTGCCAGTAGGCGGGACCCCTATGGCTACACCTTC | CASRRDPYGYTF
TRBJ2-3 | NA | TRBV19 | TRBD1 | TGTGCCAGTAGTAAAACAGGACAGGTTCACACAGATACGCAGTATTTT | CASSKTGQVHTDTQYF
TRBJ1-2 | NA | TRBV9 | NA | TGTGCCAGCAGCCCCCAAGGCTTCCCCTATGGCTACACCTTC | CASSPQGFPYGYTF
TRBJ2-4 | NA | TRBV27 | NA | TGTGCCAGCACCACACGAGGCGGCAGATTCAACATTCAGTACTTC | CASTTRGGRFNIQYF
TRBJ2-3 | NA | TRBV29-1 | NA | TGCAGCATTAAAGGGCCCAGCACAGATACGCAGTATTTT | CSIKGPSTDTQYF
TRBJ2-5 | once | TRBV9 | NA | TGTGCCAGCAGCGTTTTGAGCAGCCAAGAGACCCAGTACTTC | CASSVLSSQETQYF
TRBJ1-1 | NA | TRBV4-3 | NA | TGCGCCAGCAGCCAAGACAGGGCCGCCACCAGGGTAGCTTTCTTT | CASSQDRAATRVAFF
TRBJ2-7 | NA | TRBV5-1 | NA | TGCGCCAGCAGCTCTGGGGGCTCCTACGAGCAGTACTTC | CASSSGGSYEQYF
TRBJ1-3 | NA | TRBV28 | TRBD1 | TGTGCCAGCAGCGTACAGGGGGACCCTGGAAACACCATATATTTT | CASSVQGDPGNTIYF
TRBJ1-4 | NA | TRBV5-1 | NA | TGCGCCAGCAGCTTGCCCGAGAGTGAAAAACTGTTTTTT | CASSLPESEKLFF
TRBJ2-7 | NA | TRBV6-1 | NA | TGTGCCAGCAGTGAATCTCTGACGGGATTGGAGTACTTC | CASSESLTGLEYF
TRBJ2-7 | once | TRBV27 | TRBD2 | TGTGCCAGCAGCTCTATCTTAGCGGGAGGGCTCCACGAGCAGTACTTC | CASSSILAGGLHEQYF
TRBJ1-3 | NA | TRBV6-5 | NA | TGTGCCACCGAATCGGGGCGGCTCTCTGGAAACACCATATATTTT | CATESGRLSGNTIYF
TRBJ1-6 | NA | TRBV30 | NA | TGTGCCTGGAGACCCTTTGATTCACCCCTCCACTTT | CAWRPFDSPLHF
TRBJ2-5 | NA | TRBV5-8 | NA | TGTGCCAGCAGCTTCGCGGGACACAACGCTCAAGAGACCCAGTACTTC | CASSFAGHNAQETQYF
TRBJ2-5 | NA | TRBV10-3 | NA | TGTGCCATCAGTGAGGGGGCGTTAGAAGAGACCCAGTACTTC | CAISEGALEETQYF
TRBJ1-5 | NA | TRBV19 | NA | TGTGCCAGTAGTTCGGGAGACTTTACCCAGCATTTT | CASSSGDFTQHF
TRBJ2-1 | NA | TRBV7-3 | TRBD2 | TGTGCCAGCAGCGGGACTAGCGGGAGGGCCTTCTCCTACAATGAGCAGTTCTTC | CASSGTSGRAFSYNEQFF
TRBJ2-5 | NA | TRBV6-1 | NA | TGTGCCAGCAGGGGAGGATTTCAAGAGACCCAGTACTTC | CASRGGFQETQYF
TRBJ1-5 | NA | TRBV15 | TRBD1 | TGTGCCACCAGCAGAGGAGCTTGGGACAGAATTAATCAGCCCCAGCATTTT | CATSRGAWDRINQPQHF
TRBJ2-2 | once | TRBV27 | NA | TGTGCCAGCAGTTTTTGGGGAGCGAACACCGGGGAGCTGTTTTTT | CASSFWGANTGELFF
TRBJ2-7 | NA | TRBV28 | NA | TGTGCCAGCAGTCCCCCCGGGGTGGGGCAGTACTTC | CASSPPGVGQYF
TRBJ2-3 | NA | TRBV19 | NA | TGTGCCAGTAAGGAGACTTCCCCAGATACGCAGTATTTT | CASKETSPDTQYF
TRBJ2-7 | NA | TRBV5-1 | NA | TGCGCCAGCAGCTTGGGACTTCTCTCCTACGAGCAGTACTTC | CASSLGLLSYEQYF
TRBJ1-1 | NA | TRBV28 | NA | TGTGCCAGCAGCCCCCCCTTCAGGGACGAGAACACTGAAGCTTTCTTT | CASSPPFRDENTEAFF
TRBJ2-7 | NA | TRBV2 | TRBD1 | TGTGCCAGCAGCCAGGGACAGGTCTACGAGCAGTACTTC | CASSQGQVYEQYF
TRBJ2-3 | NA | TRBV19 | NA | TGTGCCAGTAGTATCCGACACTATAGCACAGATACGCAGTATTTT | CASSIRHYSTDTQYF
TRBJ1-5 | NA | TRBV19 | NA | TGTGCCAGTAGTACTCCATTCGGAGGCAATCAGCCCCAGCATTTT | CASSTPFGGNQPQHF
TRBJ2-2 | NA | TRBV7-9 | NA | TGTGCCAGCAGGTTAGGATTTTTCACCGGGGAGCTGTTTTTT | CASRLGFFTGELFF
TRBJ2-1 | NA | TRBV11-1 | TRBD2 | TGTGCCAGCATCCCCGGGGGAGCGGGAGTCTTCAATGAGCAGTTCTTC | CASIPGGAGVFNEQFF
TRBJ2-7 | NA | TRBV6-6 | TRBD1 | TGTGCCAGCAGTTACGCAATCGGGACAGCCTACGAGCAGTACTTC | CASSYAIGTAYEQYF
TRBJ1-1 | once | TRBV28 | NA | TGTGCCAGCAGTTGGAGTGGGTACACTGAAGCTTTCTTT | CASSWSGYTEAFF
TRBJ2-3 | NA | TRBV6-1 | NA | TGTGCCAGCAGTGACAACCCCACAGATACGCAGTATTTT | CASSDNPTDTQYF
TRBJ2-5 | NA | TRBV9 | NA | TGTGCCAGCAGCGTCCGAGGGTCGGGGATTGAGACCCAGTACTTC | CASSVRGSGIETQYF
TRBJ1-1 | few | TRBV14 | NA | TGTGCCAGCAGCCTAAATTTCGACCCCGACACTGAAGCTTTCTTT | CASSLNFDPDTEAFF
TRBJ2-3 | once | TRBV29-1 | TRBD2 | TGCAGCGTTGAAGATCTGGGCGGGAGGGACGATACGCAGTATTTT | CSVEDLGGRDDTQYF
TRBJ2-1 | NA | TRBV18 | NA | TGTGCCAGCTCACCACCGGGGTCCAGCTCCTACAATGAGCAGTTCTTC | CASSPPGSSSYNEQFF
TRBJ1-6 | NA | TRBV4-1 | NA | TGCGCCAGCAGCGGGACGCCGAGCTCCTATAATTCACCCCTCCACTTT | CASSGTPSSYNSPLHF
TRBJ1-1 | NA | TRBV29-1 | NA | TGCAGCGTCTCGAACATCGTAGGAACTGAAGCTTTCTTT | CSVSNIVGTEAFF
TRBJ2-5 | NA | TRBV9 | TRBD1 | TGTGCCAGCAGCGTAGGGGACAGGGGGCGGCTACTGCAAGAGACCCAGTACTTC | CASSVGDRGRLLQETQYF